Detailed here is one T cell receptor (beta chain). Looked up from germline, CDR1 is SGHTA and CDR2 is FQGNSA. J lost 0 bases, V lost 5 bases, and 5 bases had no gene match. The CDR3 extends over 15 amino acids. The sample belongs to a study of blood T cell repertoires in COVID-19. About the research overall: Samples taken during acute and convalescent COVID-19 were collected in the United States, Italy and Spain. T cells, B-cell-depleted T cells, or PBMCs supplied cDNA or gDNA.

Per the original data handling: Amplifying reference gene primers gave estimates of nucleated cell counts. The table came from immunoSEQ multiplex PCR; TCRdb's copy has only in-frame clones and leaves some out. The V and J calls and clone size were taken over from that table, and D and trimming were inferred from the DNA. The sample lists some 80,000 clones, 84% occurring once. This chain links TRBV7-2 with TRBJ1-1; 8 bases line up with TRBD1. The TCR sequence derives from a woman between 45 and 65 years old with acute or convalescent COVID-19. Input material: peripheral blood. The CDR3 loop reads CASSPQTGVNTEAFF. CDR3 coding DNA: TGTGCCAGCAGCCCCCAGACAGGGGTGAACACTGAAGCTTTCTTT.